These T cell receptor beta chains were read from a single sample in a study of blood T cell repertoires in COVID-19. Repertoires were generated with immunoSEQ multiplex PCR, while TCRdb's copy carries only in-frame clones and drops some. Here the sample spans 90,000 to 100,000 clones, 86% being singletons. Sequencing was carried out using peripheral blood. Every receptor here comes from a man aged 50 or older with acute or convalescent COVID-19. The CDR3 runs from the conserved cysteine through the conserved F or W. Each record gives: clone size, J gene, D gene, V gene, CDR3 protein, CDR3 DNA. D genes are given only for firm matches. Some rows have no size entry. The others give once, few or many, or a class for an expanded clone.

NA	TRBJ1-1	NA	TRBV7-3	CASRLQVAGTEAFF	TGTGCCAGCCGATTACAGGTAGCTGGAACTGAAGCTTTCTTT
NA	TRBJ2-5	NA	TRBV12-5	CASGLGASGETQYF	TGTGCTAGTGGTTTAGGTGCCAGCGGGGAGACCCAGTACTTC
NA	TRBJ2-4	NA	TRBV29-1	CSVRTVAKNIQYF	TGCAGCGTGAGGACTGTAGCCAAAAACATTCAGTACTTC
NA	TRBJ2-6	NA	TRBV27	CASNEDRTEVSGANVLTF	TGTGCCAGCAATGAAGACCGGACAGAAGTCTCTGGGGCCAACGTCCTGACTTTC
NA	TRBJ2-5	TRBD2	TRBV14	CASSHGGEGLSETQYF	TGTGCCAGCAGCCATGGGGGGGAGGGTCTGTCAGAGACCCAGTACTTC
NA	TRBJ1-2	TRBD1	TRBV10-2	CASSPDRGGGYTF	TGCGCCAGCAGTCCCGACAGGGGAGGAGGCTACACCTTC
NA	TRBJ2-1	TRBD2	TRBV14	CASSQELGLAGALNEQFF	TGTGCCAGCAGCCAAGAACTGGGACTAGCGGGAGCACTAAATGAGCAGTTCTTC
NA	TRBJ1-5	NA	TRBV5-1	CASSPLGLIHRDQPQHF	TGCGCCAGCAGCCCCTTAGGACTGATCCATCGCGATCAGCCCCAGCATTTT
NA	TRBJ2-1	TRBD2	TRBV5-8	CASSLIRLAGLYSYNEQFF	TGTGCCAGCAGCCTGATAAGACTAGCGGGGTTGTACTCCTACAATGAGCAGTTCTTC
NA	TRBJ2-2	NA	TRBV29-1	CSVEARGRTGELFF	TGCAGCGTTGAAGCCCGGGGTAGGACCGGGGAGCTGTTTTTT
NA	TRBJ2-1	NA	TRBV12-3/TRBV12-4	CASRTGYNEQFF	TGTGCCAGCAGAACAGGGTACAATGAGCAGTTCTTC
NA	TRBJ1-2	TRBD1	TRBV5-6	CASSVGTGAYGYTF	TGTGCCAGCAGCGTCGGGACAGGGGCCTATGGCTACACCTTC
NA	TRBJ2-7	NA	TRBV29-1	CSVSWRSYEQYF	TGCAGCGTTTCCTGGCGGAGCTACGAGCAGTACTTC
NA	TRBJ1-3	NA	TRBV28	CASSLAGVAGNTIYF	TGTGCCAGCAGTTTGGCAGGGGTGGCCGGAAACACCATATATTTT
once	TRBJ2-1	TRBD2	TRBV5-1	CASSLVAGGDNEQFF	TGCGCCAGCAGCTTGGTGGCGGGAGGGGACAATGAGCAGTTCTTC
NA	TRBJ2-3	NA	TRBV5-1	CASGLPIAASTDTQYF	TGCGCCAGCGGCCTTCCTATAGCCGCTAGCACAGATACGCAGTATTTT
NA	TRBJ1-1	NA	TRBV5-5	CASSPWTDVTEAFF	TGTGCCAGCAGCCCCTGGACAGATGTCACTGAAGCTTTCTTT
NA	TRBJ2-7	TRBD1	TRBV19	CASSYRGNEQYF	TGTGCCAGTAGTTACAGGGGGAACGAGCAGTACTTC
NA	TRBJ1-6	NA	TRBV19	CASRDNTNSPLHF	TGTGCCAGTAGGGACAACACCAATTCACCCCTCCACTTT
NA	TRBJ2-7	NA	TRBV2	CASSVAYEQYF	TGTGCCAGCAGTGTAGCCTACGAGCAGTACTTC
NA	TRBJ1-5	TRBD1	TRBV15	CATSRDRGNQPQHF	TGTGCCACCAGCAGGGACAGGGGGAATCAGCCCCAGCATTTT
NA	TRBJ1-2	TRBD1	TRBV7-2	CASSLGGTGEASGYTF	TGTGCCAGCAGCTTAGGGGGGACAGGGGAAGCTAGTGGCTACACCTTC
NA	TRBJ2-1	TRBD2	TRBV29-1	CSAVGSGSYNEQFF	TGCAGCGCCGTGGGTAGCGGGTCCTACAATGAGCAGTTCTTC
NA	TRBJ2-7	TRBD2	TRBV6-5	CASSYARGGRGYEQYF	TGTGCCAGCAGTTACGCGCGGGGGGGGCGCGGGTACGAGCAGTACTTC
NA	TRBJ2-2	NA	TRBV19	CASRNSGGTGELFF	TGTGCCAGTAGAAATAGTGGAGGCACCGGGGAGCTGTTTTTT
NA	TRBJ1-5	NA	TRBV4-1	CASSPNPGTLNQPQHF	TGCGCCAGCAGCCCTAACCCCGGGACACTCAATCAGCCCCAGCATTTT
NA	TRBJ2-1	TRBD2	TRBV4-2	CASSQGGGNEQFF	TGTGCCAGCAGCCAGGGGGGGGGCAATGAGCAGTTCTTC
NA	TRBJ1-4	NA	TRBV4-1	CASSQDPGGRNEKLFF	TGCGCCAGCAGCCAAGATCCGGGAGGCCGTAATGAAAAACTGTTTTTT
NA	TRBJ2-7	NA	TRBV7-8	CASSLTPTGEQYF	TGTGCCAGCAGCTTAACCCCTACGGGCGAGCAGTACTTC
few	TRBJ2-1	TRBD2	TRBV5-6	CASTSGTSGSDEQFF	TGTGCCAGTACCTCCGGGACTAGCGGGAGTGATGAGCAGTTCTTC
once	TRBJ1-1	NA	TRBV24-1	CATSDWKSPRAFF	TGTGCCACCAGTGATTGGAAGTCCCCGAGGGCTTTCTTT